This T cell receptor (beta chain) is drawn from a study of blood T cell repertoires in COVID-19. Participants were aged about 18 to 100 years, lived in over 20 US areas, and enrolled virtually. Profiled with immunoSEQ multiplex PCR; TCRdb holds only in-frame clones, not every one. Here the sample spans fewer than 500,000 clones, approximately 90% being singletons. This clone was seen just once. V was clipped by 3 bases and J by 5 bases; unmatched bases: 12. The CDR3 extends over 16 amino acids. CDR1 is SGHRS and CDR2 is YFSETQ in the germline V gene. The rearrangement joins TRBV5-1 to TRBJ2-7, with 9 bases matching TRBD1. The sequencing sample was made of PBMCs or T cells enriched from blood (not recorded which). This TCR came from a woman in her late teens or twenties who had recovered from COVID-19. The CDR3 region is CASSWGAGQGRDEQYF. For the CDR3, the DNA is TGCGCCAGCAGCTGGGGGGCCGGACAGGGGAGGGACGAGCAGTACTTC.